The next 9 T cell receptor beta chains were all read from a single sample in a study of T cells after yellow fever vaccination. A single record per CDR3 protein comes from TCRdb applying MiXCR to the 5' RACE reads. The sample shows around 500,000 distinct CDR3 sequences, 21% of them seen only once. The specimen was PBMCs, collected roughly 20 days after the first yellow fever vaccination. The receptors come from a man younger than 35 who received the YFV17D yellow fever vaccine.

The gene calls are TRBV11-2 and TRBJ2-1; TRBD1 agrees at 7 bases. Trimming cost V 3 bases and J 5 bases; bases outside gene matches: 4. The CDR3 sequence is 14 residues long. In germline, CDR1 is SGHAT, CDR2 FQNNGV. This chain's CDR3 is CASSFRDRDNEQFF. Written as DNA, the CDR3 is TGTGCCAGCAGCTTCCGGGACAGAGACAATGAGCAGTTCTTC.

The chain recombines TRBV29-1 with TRBJ2-3; D unclear. Trimming cost V 0 bases and J 2 bases, with 6 bases left between them. The CDR3 totals 13 residues. The germline CDR1 and CDR2 sequences are SQVTM and ANQGSEA. CDR3 nucleotide sequence: TGCAGCGTTGAAGAAGAGAACACAGATACGCAGTATTTT. Translating it yields CSVEEENTDTQYF.

The chain has TRBV5-6 and TRBJ2-2; D tentatively reads TRBD1 or TRBD2 (5 bases each). CDR3 size: 15 residues. The ends were cut back, 2 bases at V and 4 bases at J, with 12 bases in the middle. Germline CDR1 SGHDT, CDR2 YYEEEE. CDR3 residues: CASSFRGAGTGELFF. CDR3 bases: TGTGCCAGCAGCTTTAGAGGGGCGGGCACCGGGGAGCTGTTTTTT.

The genes are TRBV9 and TRBJ2-1; no reliable D call. This CDR3 region has 15 residues. Germline V gives CDR1 SGDLS, CDR2 YYNGEE. Trimming left V 0 bases short and J 6 bases short, with 13 bases between. The CDR3 bases are TGTGCCAGCAGCGTAGCGGCTAGTGAAGGCAATGAGCAGTTCTTC. It is translated as CASSVAASEGNEQFF.

This clonotype appeared a few times. The genes are TRBV9 and TRBJ1-4, with D tentatively TRBD1 (6 bases). Germline lookup yields CDR1 SGDLS and CDR2 YYNGEE. V was trimmed by 0 bases and J by 7 bases, leaving 7 bases between them. The CDR3 consists of 13 residues. The CDR3 loop is CASSVEGGEKLFF. The CDR3 DNA sequence: TGTGCCAGCAGCGTAGAGGGGGGTGAAAAACTGTTTTTT.

The chain is built from TRBV6-2 or TRBV6-3 and TRBJ1-2; D is unclear. The ends were cut back, 6 bases at V and 8 bases at J, with 13 bases in the middle. The CDR3 spans 12 residues. Germline V CDR1 and CDR2: MNHEY, SVGEGT. The CDR3 coding sequence is TGTGCCAGCAGCAAAACCGGTCGAGGCTACACCTTC. It yields the protein CASSKTGRGYTF.

In this sample, this clonotype turned up a few times. Here the CDR3 DNA reads TGCAGTGCTAGAGCCCCCCAGGGCACCCGTTCGCGCACCGGGGAGCTGTTTTTT. Its protein is CSARAPQGTRSRTGELFF. The J gene is TRBJ2-2, the V gene TRBV20-1; possibly TRBD1 for D (5 bases). CDR1 is DFQATT, CDR2 SNEGSKA, per germline (reference sequence). Trimming removed 1 base from V and 4 bases from J, with 22 bases in between. The CDR3 has 18 amino acids.

This clonotype was counted a few times. The chain uses TRBV27 and TRBJ2-2; possible D gene TRBD2, 5 bases. V was cut by 0 bases and J by 6 bases, with 14 bases left in between. Per germline, CDR1 MNHEY and CDR2 SMNVEV (reference sequence). This CDR3 has 16 amino acids. CDR3: CASSLSSLAPPGELFF. For the CDR3, the DNA is TGTGCCAGCAGTTTATCCAGCCTAGCACCCCCCGGGGAGCTGTTTTTT.

Written as DNA, the CDR3 is TGTGCCAGCACCCTCCGGGGGGGCAGGGATCCCTACGAGCAGTACTTC. Translated: CASTLRGGRDPYEQYF. V usage is TRBV6-2 or TRBV6-3 and J usage is TRBJ2-7; 8 positions match TRBD2. The J segment lost 2 bases and the V segment lost 7 bases, leaving 13 bases of the junction unmatched. This CDR3 has 16 amino acids. The germline gives CDR1 MNHEY, CDR2 SVGEGT.